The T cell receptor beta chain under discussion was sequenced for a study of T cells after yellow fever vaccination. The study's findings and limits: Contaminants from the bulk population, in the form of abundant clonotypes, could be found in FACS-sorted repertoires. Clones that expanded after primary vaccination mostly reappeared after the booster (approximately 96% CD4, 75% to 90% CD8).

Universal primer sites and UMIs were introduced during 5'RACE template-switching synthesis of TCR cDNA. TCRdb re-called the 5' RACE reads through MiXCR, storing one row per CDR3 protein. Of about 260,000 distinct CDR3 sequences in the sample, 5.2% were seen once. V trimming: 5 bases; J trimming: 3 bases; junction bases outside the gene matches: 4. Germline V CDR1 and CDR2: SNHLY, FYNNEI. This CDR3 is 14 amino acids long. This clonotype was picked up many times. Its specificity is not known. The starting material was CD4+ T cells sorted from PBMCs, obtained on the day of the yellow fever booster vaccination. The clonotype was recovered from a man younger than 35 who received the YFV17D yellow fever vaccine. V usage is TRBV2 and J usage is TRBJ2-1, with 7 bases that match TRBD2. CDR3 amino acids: CASSKREFYNEQFF. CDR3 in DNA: TGTGCCAGCAGTAAGCGGGAATTCTACAATGAGCAGTTCTTC.